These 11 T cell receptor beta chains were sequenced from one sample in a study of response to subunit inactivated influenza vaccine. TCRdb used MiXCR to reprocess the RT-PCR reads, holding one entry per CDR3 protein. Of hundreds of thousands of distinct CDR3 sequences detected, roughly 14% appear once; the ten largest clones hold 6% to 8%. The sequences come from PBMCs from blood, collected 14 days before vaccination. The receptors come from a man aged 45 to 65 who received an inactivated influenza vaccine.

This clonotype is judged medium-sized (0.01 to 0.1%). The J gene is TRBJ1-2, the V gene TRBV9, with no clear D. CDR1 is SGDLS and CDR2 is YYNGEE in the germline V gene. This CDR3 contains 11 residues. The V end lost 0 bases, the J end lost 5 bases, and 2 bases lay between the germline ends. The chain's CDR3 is CASSVGYGYTF. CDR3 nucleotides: TGTGCCAGCAGCGTAGGGTATGGCTACACCTTC. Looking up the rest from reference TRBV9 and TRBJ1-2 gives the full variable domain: DSGVTQTPKHLITATGQRVTLRCSPRSGDLSVYWYQQSLDQGLQFLIQYYNGEERAKGNILERFSAQQFPDLHSELNLSSLELGDSALYFCASSVGYGYTFGSGTRLTVV.

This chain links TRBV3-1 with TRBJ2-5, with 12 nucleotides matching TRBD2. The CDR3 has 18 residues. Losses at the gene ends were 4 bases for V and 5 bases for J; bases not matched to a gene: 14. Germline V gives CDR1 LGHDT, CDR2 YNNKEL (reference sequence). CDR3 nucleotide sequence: TGTGCCAGCAGCCGCTCGGGACTAGCGGGTTTTAAAGGGGAGACCCAGTACTTC. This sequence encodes CASSRSGLAGFKGETQYF.

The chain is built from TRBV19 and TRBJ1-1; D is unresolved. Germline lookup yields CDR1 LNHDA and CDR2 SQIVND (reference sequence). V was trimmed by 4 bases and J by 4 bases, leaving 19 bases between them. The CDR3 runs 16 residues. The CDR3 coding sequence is TGTGCCAGTAGTACCCGGTATAGGCGACAAAGCACTGAAGCTTTCTTT. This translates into CASSTRYRRQSTEAFF. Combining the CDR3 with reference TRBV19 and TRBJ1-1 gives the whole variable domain DGGITQSPKYLFRKEGQNVTLSCEQNLNHDAMYWYRQDPGQGLRLIYYSQIVNDFQKGDIAEGYSVSREKKESFPLTVTSAQKNPTAFYLCASSTRYRRQSTEAFFGQGTRLTVV.

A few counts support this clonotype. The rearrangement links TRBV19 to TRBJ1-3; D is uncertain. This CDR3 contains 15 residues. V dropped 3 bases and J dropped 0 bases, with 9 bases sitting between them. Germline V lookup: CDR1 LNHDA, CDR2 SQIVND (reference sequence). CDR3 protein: CASSIGQTSGNTIYF. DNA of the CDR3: TGTGCCAGTAGTATCGGCCAGACCTCTGGAAACACCATATATTTT.

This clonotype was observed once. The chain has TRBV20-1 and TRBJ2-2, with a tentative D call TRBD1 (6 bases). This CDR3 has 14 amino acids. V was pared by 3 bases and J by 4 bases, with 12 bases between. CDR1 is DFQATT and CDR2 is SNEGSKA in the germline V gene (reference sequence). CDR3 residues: CSASRTGSTGELFF. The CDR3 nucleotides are TGCAGTGCTAGTCGTACAGGGAGCACCGGGGAGCTGTTTTTT.

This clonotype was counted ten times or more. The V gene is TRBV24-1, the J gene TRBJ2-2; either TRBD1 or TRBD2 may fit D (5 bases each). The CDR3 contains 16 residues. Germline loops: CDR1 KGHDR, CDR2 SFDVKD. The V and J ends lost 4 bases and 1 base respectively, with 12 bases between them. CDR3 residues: CATSDPIGGNTGELFF. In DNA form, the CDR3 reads TGTGCCACCAGTGACCCGATTGGGGGGAACACCGGGGAGCTGTTTTTT.

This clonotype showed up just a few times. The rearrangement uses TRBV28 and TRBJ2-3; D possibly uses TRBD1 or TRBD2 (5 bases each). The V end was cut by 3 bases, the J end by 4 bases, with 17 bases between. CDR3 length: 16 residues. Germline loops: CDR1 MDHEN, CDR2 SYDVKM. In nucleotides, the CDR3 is TGTGCCAGCAGTTTTAAGTACCGGGACCGACCAGATACGCAGTATTTT. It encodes CASSFKYRDRPDTQYF.

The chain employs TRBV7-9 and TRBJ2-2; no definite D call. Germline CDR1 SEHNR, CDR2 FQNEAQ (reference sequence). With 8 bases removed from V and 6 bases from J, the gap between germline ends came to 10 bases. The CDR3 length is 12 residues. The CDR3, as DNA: TGTGCCAGCGTCGGAGCCGCCGGGGAGCTGTTTTTT. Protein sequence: CASVGAAGELFF.

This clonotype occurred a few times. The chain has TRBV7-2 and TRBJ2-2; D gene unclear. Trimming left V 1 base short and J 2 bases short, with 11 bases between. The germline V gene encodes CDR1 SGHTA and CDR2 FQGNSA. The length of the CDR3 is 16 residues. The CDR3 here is CASSLDWPSNTGELFF. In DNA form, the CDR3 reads TGTGCCAGCAGCTTAGACTGGCCGTCAAACACCGGGGAGCTGTTTTTT.

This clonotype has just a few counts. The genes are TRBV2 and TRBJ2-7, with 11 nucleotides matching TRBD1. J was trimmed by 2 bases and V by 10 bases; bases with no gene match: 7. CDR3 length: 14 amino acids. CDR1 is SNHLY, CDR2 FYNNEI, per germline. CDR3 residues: CATARGQGAYEQYF. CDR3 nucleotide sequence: TGTGCCACCGCCCGGGGACAGGGGGCCTACGAGCAGTACTTC.

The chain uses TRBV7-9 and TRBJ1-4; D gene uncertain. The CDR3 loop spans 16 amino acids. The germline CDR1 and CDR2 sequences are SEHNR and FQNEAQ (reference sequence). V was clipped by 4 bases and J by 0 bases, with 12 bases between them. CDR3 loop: CASSSNRAATNEKLFF. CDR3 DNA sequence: TGTGCCAGCAGCTCGAACCGGGCCGCAACTAATGAAAAACTGTTTTTT.